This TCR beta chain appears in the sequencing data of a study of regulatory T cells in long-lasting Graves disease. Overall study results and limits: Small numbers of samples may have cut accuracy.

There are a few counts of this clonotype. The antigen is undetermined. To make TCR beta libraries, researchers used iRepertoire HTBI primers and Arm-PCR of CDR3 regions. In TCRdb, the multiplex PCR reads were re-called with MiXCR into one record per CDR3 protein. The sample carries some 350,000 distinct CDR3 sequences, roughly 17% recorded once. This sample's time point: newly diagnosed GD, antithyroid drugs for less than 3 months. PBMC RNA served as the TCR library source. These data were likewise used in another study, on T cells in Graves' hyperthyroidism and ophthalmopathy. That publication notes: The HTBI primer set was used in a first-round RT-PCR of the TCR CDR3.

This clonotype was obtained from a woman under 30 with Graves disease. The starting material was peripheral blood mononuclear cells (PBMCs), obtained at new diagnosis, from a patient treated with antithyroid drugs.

CDR3 region: CASSGMGLRGYTF. CDR3 nucleotides: TGTGCCAGCAGTGGAATGGGACTTCGGGGCTACACCTTC. The genes are TRBV2 and TRBJ1-2; TRBD1 is a possible D gene (5 bases). Trimming pared 4 bases from V and 8 bases from J, leaving 14 bases between. CDR3 length: 13 residues. Germline CDR1 and CDR2: SNHLY and FYNNEI.